The 23 T cell receptor beta chains reported below all come from one sample, sequenced in a study of monozygotic twins with inflammatory bowel disease. TCRdb re-analyzed the 5' RACE reads; it lists each CDR3 protein once, without DNA. The listing contains roughly 320,000 distinct CDR3 sequences. The sequenced sample was blood. The receptors were gathered from a human donor with ulcerative colitis or Crohn's disease, or a healthy co-twin of an affected twin (not recorded which).

The V and J genes are TRBV20-1 and TRBJ1-1. Germline CDR1 and CDR2: DFQATT and SNEGSKA (reference sequence). The CDR3 is made up of 14 amino acids. The CDR3 loop reads CSAPGVTLNTEAFF.

The chain joins TRBV7-2 to TRBJ2-7; there is no DNA to check the TCRdb D call of TRBD2. Looked up from germline, CDR1 is SGHTA and CDR2 is FQGNSA. The CDR3 covers 14 residues. Here the CDR3 reads CASSPLAGVGEQYF.

The J gene is TRBJ2-4, the V gene TRBV7-9; the TCRdb D gene call, TRBD2, has no DNA to confirm it. CDR3 length: 11 amino acids. Germline CDR1 reads SEHNR; CDR2 reads FQNEAQ (reference sequence). CDR3 loop: CASSLRDIQYF.

The genes are TRBV9 and TRBJ2-1; TCRdb indicates TRBD1, and absent DNA this call remains unverified. Germline V gene data show CDR1 as SGDLS and CDR2 as YYNGEE. The CDR3 runs 13 residues. The CDR3 spells CASSVAGGFGQFF.

The chain carries TRBV7-2 and TRBJ1-5; the TCRdb call, TRBD1, lacks DNA for checking. This CDR3 has 15 amino acids. From germline, CDR1 is SGHTA and CDR2 FQGNSA. The CDR3 region is CASSLAPGAYQPQHF.

The J gene is TRBJ2-1, the V gene TRBV7-2. The CDR3 runs 15 residues. Per germline, CDR1 SGHTA and CDR2 FQGNSA. CDR3: CASSFSRDSYNEQFF.

CDR3: CASSSLASSYEQYF. The genes are TRBV6-2 or TRBV6-3 and TRBJ2-7. The CDR3 is 14 amino acids. Per germline, CDR1 MNHEY and CDR2 SVGEGT.

The J gene is TRBJ1-2, the V gene TRBV5-1; TCRdb's D call of TRBD1 is untestable without DNA. The CDR3 totals 13 residues. CDR1 SGHRS and CDR2 YFSETQ come from the germline V gene. The CDR3: CASSSTGNYGYTF.

CDR3 sequence: CASSKDRPSSGNTIYF. This rearrangement joins TRBV2 to TRBJ1-3. This CDR3 is 16 amino acids long. The V gene's germline CDR1 is SNHLY and CDR2 FYNNEI.

The chain recombines TRBV19 with TRBJ2-7. Germline CDR1 LNHDA, CDR2 SQIVND (reference sequence). This CDR3 is built from 14 residues. The CDR3 reads CASSIDGFSYEQYF.

The chain recombines TRBV6-1 with TRBJ2-7; TCRdb outputs TRBD1, but without DNA this stays unchecked. CDR1 is MNHNS, CDR2 SASEGT, per germline. CDR3 length: 18 residues. This CDR3 is CASSVLSVRTAYSYEQYF.

The chain links TRBV7-2 to TRBJ2-1; TCRdb reports TRBD1, a call that lacks DNA to check it against. The CDR3 is 15 amino acids. Germline V gene sequence: CDR1 SGHTA, CDR2 FQGNSA. The CDR3 region is CASRPPGQIYNEQFF.

This chain links TRBV20-1 with TRBJ2-5; with no DNA, the TCRdb D assignment of TRBD1 cannot be verified. Per germline, CDR1 DFQATT and CDR2 SNEGSKA (reference sequence). The CDR3 is 15 amino acids. The CDR3 loop reads CSARVGATPLKTQYF.

The gene calls are TRBV27 and TRBJ2-7. The CDR3 has 12 residues. Germline lookup yields CDR1 MNHEY and CDR2 SMNVEV (reference sequence). CDR3 residues: CASSSMESEQYF.

V usage is TRBV7-9 and J usage is TRBJ2-3. The CDR3 sequence is 11 residues long. Germline V gives CDR1 SEHNR, CDR2 FQNEAQ (reference sequence). This CDR3 reads CATGDADTQYF.

The chain carries TRBV20-1 and TRBJ2-7; TCRdb outputs TRBD1, but without DNA this stays unchecked. This CDR3 contains 18 residues. CDR1 is DFQATT, CDR2 SNEGSKA, per germline (reference sequence). CDR3 amino acids: CSAIKQGLSGRKFYEQYF.

The chain links TRBV12-3 or TRBV12-4 to TRBJ2-1; the D call from TCRdb, TRBD2, cannot be confirmed without DNA. This CDR3 spans 13 amino acids. CDR3 sequence: CASRAGTYNEQFF.

The chain combines TRBV10-3 with TRBJ2-3; TCRdb returns TRBD2, unconfirmable since there is no DNA. The CDR3 spans 15 residues. Germline CDR1 reads ENHRY; CDR2 reads SYGVKD. The CDR3 sequence is CAISESGAGTDTQYF.

The rearrangement uses TRBV6-1 and TRBJ2-4; the TRBD2 assignment by TCRdb is unverifiable without DNA. There are 16 residues in the CDR3. From germline, CDR1 is MNHNS and CDR2 SASEGT. This chain's CDR3 is CASSHGGATAKNIQYF.

This rearrangement joins TRBV12-3 or TRBV12-4 to TRBJ2-3; TCRdb designates TRBD1, a call that cannot be tested without DNA. This CDR3 has 15 residues. The CDR3 is CASSRTGVSTDTQYF.

The chain links TRBV29-1 to TRBJ2-7; TCRdb indicates TRBD2, and absent DNA this call remains unverified. The CDR3 has 14 residues. CDR1 is SQVTM, CDR2 ANQGSEA, per germline. The CDR3 is CSVRFSGKGYEQYF.

V is TRBV18 and J is TRBJ2-1; TCRdb calls TRBD1, which cannot be checked without DNA. The CDR3 has 14 residues. Germline V gives CDR1 KGHSH, CDR2 LQKENI. CDR3 sequence reads: CASSPETAYNEQFF.

The chain employs TRBV20-1 and TRBJ2-1; checking the TCRdb D call of TRBD1 is not possible without DNA. Germline CDR1 reads DFQATT; CDR2 reads SNEGSKA (reference sequence). The CDR3 spans 15 residues. Here the CDR3 reads CSARTGTLFPYEQFF.